Shown below are 24 T cell receptor beta chains from a single sample sequenced in a study of control samples from healthy donors and cancer patients. Sequencing used immunoSEQ multiplex PCR; TCRdb keeps in-frame clones, though not all of them. The table has approximately 94,000 clones, just over 90% seen once. The specimen sequenced was blood. These receptors all come from a woman in her 30s in good health.

The J gene is TRBJ1-1, the V gene TRBV9; D gene uncertain. CDR3 length: 13 residues. Germline lookup yields CDR1 SGDLS and CDR2 YYNGEE. Trimming removed 4 bases from V and 1 base from J, with 8 bases in between. The CDR3: CASSPQENTEAFF. The CDR3 DNA reads TGTGCCAGCAGCCCTCAGGAGAACACTGAAGCTTTCTTT.

The V call is TRBV3-1 (or the pseudogene TRBV3-2), the J call TRBJ1-1, with unresolved D. This CDR3 has 13 residues. Germline-derived CDR1 and CDR2 are LGHDT and YNNKEL (reference sequence). V lost 4 bases, J lost 1 base, and 7 bases lay in between. The CDR3 loop is CASSPRRNTEAFF. As DNA, the CDR3 is TGTGCCAGCAGCCCTCGGAGGAACACTGAAGCTTTCTTT.

The CDR3 bases are TGTGCCAGCAGCTTAGTCTTCGCGGGACCCACAGATACGCAGTATTTT. It specifies CASSLVFAGPTDTQYF. V and J are TRBV11-2 and TRBJ2-3; D perhaps matches TRBD2 (6 bases). Looked up from germline, CDR1 is SGHAT and CDR2 is FQNNGV. Deletions cut 1 base from V and 2 bases from J, with 13 bases between. This CDR3 has 16 amino acids.

The CDR3 reads CASSQAGPGGPYEQYF. The CDR3 bases are TGTGCCAGCAGCCAAGCCGGGCCGGGAGGGCCCTACGAGCAGTACTTC. The J gene is TRBJ2-7, the V gene TRBV3-1 (or the pseudogene TRBV3-2); 8 bases fit TRBD2. The CDR3 extends over 16 amino acids. The V gene's germline CDR1 is LGHDT and CDR2 YNNKEL (reference sequence). Trimming cost V 1 base and J 2 bases; bases outside gene matches: 7.

The chain uses TRBV28 and TRBJ1-2; unclear D gene. V was clipped by 1 base and J by 5 bases, with 8 bases between them. Germline values: CDR1 MDHEN, CDR2 SYDVKM. This CDR3 comprises 13 residues. CDR3 in amino acids: CASSLSPRYGYTF. The CDR3 DNA reads TGTGCCAGCAGTTTATCTCCACGGTATGGCTACACCTTC.

The rearrangement joins TRBV7-3 to TRBJ1-5; 7 positions agree with TRBD1. Germline loops: CDR1 SGHTA, CDR2 FQGTGA. The CDR3 is made up of 14 amino acids. J gave up 6 bases and V 5 bases, and 7 bases lay outside the gene matches. The DNA of the CDR3 is TGTGCCAGCAGCCGCCACAGGGGTATTCAGCCCCAGCATTTT. It encodes CASSRHRGIQPQHF.

The V and J genes are TRBV29-1 and TRBJ2-7; D is unresolved. The germline V and J ends were trimmed by 4 bases and 4 bases, with 11 bases remaining between them. The V gene's germline CDR1 is SQVTM and CDR2 ANQGSEA. The CDR3 contains 12 residues. This chain's CDR3 is CSVGEARYEQYF. CDR3 DNA: TGCAGCGTTGGAGAGGCCCGATACGAGCAGTACTTC.

The chain carries TRBV5-1 and TRBJ2-2; D is uncertain. With 0 bases removed from V and 8 bases from J, the gap between germline ends came to 11 bases. The CDR3 consists of 14 residues. The germline gives CDR1 SGHRS, CDR2 YFSETQ. The CDR3 DNA reads as TGCGCCAGCAGCTTGGGCAGCACCGGTGGGGAGCTGTTTTTT. Its protein product is CASSLGSTGGELFF.

This chain joins TRBV5-6 and TRBJ1-4; maybe TRBD1 (5 bases). Trimming shortened V by 4 bases and J by 2 bases, and 15 bases separated the two germline ends. This CDR3 has 16 amino acids. Germline CDR1 reads SGHDT; CDR2 reads YYEEEE. Here the CDR3 DNA reads TGTGCCAGCAGCGGGGACCTTAGGACGACTAATGAAAAACTGTTTTTT. Residues: CASSGDLRTTNEKLFF.

This clone was counted many times. The V and J genes are TRBV12-3 or TRBV12-4 and TRBJ1-2, with D uncertain. V dropped 10 bases and J dropped 4 bases, with 7 bases sitting between them. CDR3 length: 10 residues. The CDR3 region has the DNA TGTGCCACAAACCCCTATGGCTACACCTTC. Translated, it gives CATNPYGYTF.

This clone has only one observation. This chain links TRBV28 with TRBJ1-6; TRBD1 matches at 8 bases. The CDR3 extends over 12 amino acids. Germline V gives CDR1 MDHEN, CDR2 SYDVKM. The ends lost 6 bases at V and 9 bases at J; junction bases unmatched: 1. CDR3 region: CASRTGGSPLHF. The CDR3 region has the DNA TGTGCCAGCAGAACAGGGGGTTCACCCCTCCACTTT.

The CDR3 bases are TGTGCCAGCAGTCCGACAGGGGGCGAAGAGACCCAGTACTTC. Encoded protein: CASSPTGGEETQYF. The chain carries TRBV6-5 and TRBJ2-5, with 10 bases identical to TRBD1. The germline V gene has CDR1 MNHEY and CDR2 SVGAGI. V was clipped by 5 bases and J by 3 bases; unmatched bases: 3. This CDR3 is 14 amino acids long.

This clone appeared a single time. The chain uses TRBV28 and TRBJ2-2, with 9 bases matching TRBD2. This CDR3 region has 16 residues. Germline CDR1 is MDHEN and CDR2 is SYDVKM. V lost 3 bases and J lost 5; bases outside the gene matches: 7. CDR3 amino acids: CASSFGGGALTGELFF. The CDR3 DNA sequence: TGTGCCAGCAGTTTCGGCGGGGGGGCCTTAACCGGGGAGCTGTTTTTT.

In its sample, this clone was seen a few times. V and J are TRBV5-1 and TRBJ2-1; the D is unclear. Trimming took off 4 bases at V and 4 bases at J, with 12 bases between the two ends. The CDR3 consists of 14 residues. The germline V gene encodes CDR1 SGHRS and CDR2 YFSETQ. This CDR3 is CASSPDTVYNEQFF. CDR3 nucleotide sequence: TGCGCCAGCAGCCCTGACACAGTATACAATGAGCAGTTCTTC.

The V gene is TRBV11-3, the J gene TRBJ2-7; perhaps TRBD1 as D (6 bases). The V end was cut by 6 bases, the J end by 4 bases, with 10 bases between. Germline loops: CDR1 SGHNT, CDR2 YENEEA. CDR3 length: 12 residues. The CDR3 coding sequence is TGTGCCAGCAGTTTCACAGGGTACGAGCAGTACTTC. Its protein is CASSFTGYEQYF.

V gene TRBV5-5 combines with J gene TRBJ2-2; D may correspond to TRBD1 or TRBD2 (5 bases each). The CDR3 contains 17 residues. Trimming removed 7 bases at V and 4 bases at J, with 23 bases between. Per the germline V gene, CDR1 is SGHKS and CDR2 is YYEKEE (reference sequence). CDR3 amino acids: CASGINYGTMPTGELFF. Here the CDR3 DNA reads TGTGCCAGCGGAATTAATTATGGGACGATGCCCACCGGGGAGCTGTTTTTT.

V gene TRBV10-1 combines with J gene TRBJ2-3, with 7 bases lining up with TRBD2. Germline lookup yields CDR1 WNHNN and CDR2 SYGVQD (reference sequence). The CDR3 spans 13 residues. Trimming at V came to 2 bases and at J to 7 bases, leaving 3 bases not matched to a gene. CDR3 amino acids: CASSEKAGNTQYF. The CDR3 DNA sequence: TGCGCCAGCAGTGAGAAAGCGGGGAATACGCAGTATTTT.

The rearrangement joins TRBV7-8 to TRBJ2-3; TRBD2 agrees at 8 bases. The CDR3 is 18 residues long. Germline V lookup: CDR1 SGHVS, CDR2 FQNEAQ. Trimming removed 1 base from V and 1 base from J; junction bases left unmatched: 10. The chain's CDR3 is CASSLVPTSERGTDTQYF. The CDR3 coding sequence is TGTGCCAGCAGCTTAGTCCCGACTAGCGAAAGGGGCACAGATACGCAGTATTTT.

The rearrangement joins TRBV30 to TRBJ1-1; TRBD1 is a possible D gene (6 bases). Trimming cost V 4 bases and J 5 bases, with 14 bases left between them. CDR1 and CDR2 from the germline V gene are GTSNPN and SVGIG (reference sequence). CDR3 length: 13 residues. CDR3 DNA sequence: TGTGCCTGGACGAGGGGGTTGGAGACTGAAGCTTTCTTT. Protein: CAWTRGLETEAFF.

V gene TRBV4-2 combines with J gene TRBJ2-5; 10 bases align to TRBD1. Germline CDR1 LGHNA, CDR2 YNFKEQ. This CDR3 comprises 15 residues. J gave up 7 bases and V 3 bases, and 8 bases lay outside the gene matches. The CDR3 loop is CASSQDRDRGPTQYF. Written as DNA, the CDR3 is TGTGCCAGCAGCCAGGACCGGGACAGGGGCCCGACCCAGTACTTC.

J is TRBJ2-1 and V is TRBV27; TRBD2 agrees at 11 bases. The germline CDR1 and CDR2 sequences are MNHEY and SMNVEV (reference sequence). V gave up 6 bases and J gave up 8 bases; unmatched junction bases: 9. The CDR3 length is 15 residues. CDR3 in DNA: TGTGCCAGCAGCCTTCCAACTAGCGGGAGAGATGAGCAGTTCTTC. This codes for CASSLPTSGRDEQFF.

This sequence joins TRBV9 and TRBJ1-5, with D unclear. The CDR3 has 15 amino acids. CDR1 is SGDLS and CDR2 is YYNGEE in the germline V gene. Trimming stripped 2 bases from V and 3 bases from J, with 12 bases between. The CDR3 coding sequence is TGTGCCAGCAGCGTGGACCCCGGGCACAATCAGCCCCAGCATTTT. Translated, it gives CASSVDPGHNQPQHF.

The chain carries TRBV7-2 and TRBJ1-5; D may be TRBD1 (6 bases). This CDR3 has 16 amino acids. V gave up 3 bases and J gave up 6 bases, with 18 bases separating them. Germline V lookup: CDR1 SGHTA, CDR2 FQGNSA. DNA of the CDR3: TGTGCCAGCAGCTTTTGGGGCAGGGGTCAAGGTCAGCCCCAGCATTTT. Translating gives CASSFWGRGQGQPQHF.

CDR3 protein: CASTTWGYEQYF. CDR3 coding DNA: TGTGCCAGCACGACGTGGGGTTACGAGCAGTACTTC. The V gene is TRBV6-5, the J gene TRBJ2-7; D gene ambiguous. CDR1 MNHEY and CDR2 SVGAGI come from the germline V gene. Deletions cut 7 bases from V and 4 bases from J, with 11 bases between. This CDR3 contains 12 residues.